This is a list of T cell receptor beta chains from one sample in a study of blood T cell repertoires in COVID-19. Here immunoSEQ multiplex PCR was the method, and the copy in TCRdb shows in-frame clones only, minus some. The sample lists 270,000 or so clones; less than 85% were seen once. The source material was peripheral blood. The receptor source for this set is a human donor with COVID-19, enrolled during active disease. The donor label of this sample is uncertain. Each CDR3 is given with its conserved first and last residue. D genes are given only for firm matches.

V gene	J gene	D gene	CDR3 DNA	CDR3 protein
TRBV11-2	TRBJ1-5	TRBD1	TGTGCCAGCAGCTTAGGACAAGGACAGGGGGTTAATCAGCCCCAGCATTTT	CASSLGQGQGVNQPQHF
TRBV2	TRBJ1-5	-	TGTGCCAGCACCCGGGGCAGGGGTAGCAATCAGCCCCAGCATTTT	CASTRGRGSNQPQHF
TRBV18	TRBJ2-2	-	TGTGCCAGCTCACCAGTCCAGGGACACTCCACCGGGGAGCTGTTTTTT	CASSPVQGHSTGELFF
TRBV29-1	TRBJ2-5	-	TGCAGCGTTGAGCTGGCAGGGGAGACCCAGTACTTC	CSVELAGETQYF
TRBV24-1	TRBJ2-7	TRBD1	TGTGTCCACCAGGGGGCGGTCAGTGGAGAGCAGTACTTC	CVHQGAVSGEQYF
TRBV24-1	TRBJ2-3	TRBD2	TGTGCCACCAGTGATTGGGGGACTAGCGGGAGGGCCGGGGATACGCAGTATTTT	CATSDWGTSGRAGDTQYF
TRBV4-3	TRBJ2-3	TRBD2	TGCGCCAGCAGCCAAGAGATATCACTAGCGGGTAGCCCAGATACGCAGTATTTT	CASSQEISLAGSPDTQYF
TRBV19	TRBJ2-1	TRBD2	TGTGCCAGTAGTCCCCTAGCGGGAATCCCCATTGAGCAGTTCTTC	CASSPLAGIPIEQFF
TRBV19	TRBJ1-6	-	TGTGCCAGTTCTACAGGGATTTCCGCCGGAGCTTCACCCCTCCACTTT	CASSTGISAGASPLHF
TRBV12-5	TRBJ2-1	-	TGTGCTAGTGGTTTGTTCGGCTCCTACAATGAGCAGTTCTTC	CASGLFGSYNEQFF
TRBV19	TRBJ1-4	-	TGTGCCAGTAGAAGCCGGGGAAGTGATGAAAAACTGTTTTTT	CASRSRGSDEKLFF
TRBV15	TRBJ2-7	TRBD1	TGTGCCACCAGCGAAGGACAGGGGGGGAGGTACGAGCAGTACTTC	CATSEGQGGRYEQYF
TRBV20-1	TRBJ1-4	-	TGCAGTGCGTCCGGAGTTCAGTCGTTTTTT	CSASGVQSFF
TRBV6-5	TRBJ2-7	TRBD2	TGTGCCAGCAGTTCACTAGCGGGAGCCTCCTACGAGCAGTACTTC	CASSSLAGASYEQYF
TRBV9	TRBJ2-7	-	TGTGCCAGCAGCGTAGATCCAGGAACGTACGAGCAGTACTTC	CASSVDPGTYEQYF